The clone carrying this TCR beta chain was observed once. The protocol was immunoSEQ multiplex PCR, while the TCRdb copy is restricted to in-frame clones and leaves out a portion. The sample holds around 310,000 clones; around 87% are singletons and the top ten take roughly 4%. The sample comes from a study of blood T cell repertoires in COVID-19. Study overall: Collection of acute and convalescent COVID-19 samples took place in the United States, Italy and Spain. PBMCs, B-cell-depleted T cells, or T cells provided the cDNA or gDNA that made up the material.

CDR1 is MDHEN and CDR2 is SYDVKM in the germline V gene. Trimming took 7 bases from V and 6 from J, leaving 14 bases between them. The CDR3 runs to 13 residues. The source of this sequence is a woman in her forties or fifties with active or convalescent COVID-19. The chain couples TRBV28 to TRBJ2-3, with D perhaps matching TRBD2 (6 bases). The sequenced sample consisted of peripheral blood. The CDR3 coding sequence is TGTGCCAGCACGGGGCGGGGTAGGGATACGCAGTATTTT. This translates into CASTGRGRDTQYF.